This T cell receptor beta chain was captured in a study of CD8+CD57+ T cells in acquired aplastic anemia. Overall study context: Yields of DNA that came from sorted CD4+ and CD8+ cells averaged 3.2 ug.

J gave up 6 bases and V 8 bases, and 6 bases lay outside the gene matches. The CDR3 loop spans 11 amino acids. The germline CDR1 and CDR2 sequences are DFQATT and SNEGSKA (reference sequence). The use of genomic DNA as template underpinned the TCR beta VDJ and CDR3 profiling. TCRdb reprocessed the reads via MiXCR and lists one record per CDR3 protein. The top ten clones hold 35% to 50% of a sample with 150,000 to 200,000 distinct CDR3 sequences, 55% to 70% of them seen once. This sequence joins TRBV20-1 and TRBJ1-2, with 7 positions matching TRBD1. The source material was sorted CD4+, CD8+, or CD8+CD57+ T cells (not recorded which) from PBMCs. The TCR sequence derives from a human donor in good health. CDR3 sequence (DNA): TGCAGTTCTTACACAGGGGATGGCTACACCTTC. Its translation is CSSYTGDGYTF.